The sequence of this T cell receptor (beta chain) was determined in a study of blood T cell repertoires in COVID-19. Study-wide context: The origin of the acute and convalescent COVID-19 samples was the United States, Italy and Spain. Sources were T cells, B-cell-depleted T cells, or PBMCs; the material itself was cDNA or gDNA.

Clinical histories supplied by participants themselves formed the basis of cohort assignment. In the authors' workflow: Amplified reference gene primers provided the basis for estimating nucleated cell counts. Profiled with immunoSEQ multiplex PCR; TCRdb holds only in-frame clones, not every one. That table is the source of V, J and clone size, and D and trimming were worked out from the DNA. This table holds some 270,000 clones, 80% to 90% found once. Sequencing was done on a sample of PBMCs or T cells enriched from blood (not recorded which). The sequence was collected from a woman aged 30 to 39 who had recovered from COVID-19.

CDR3 protein: CASSFEGFKYEQYF. The DNA for the CDR3 is TGCGCCAGCAGCTTCGAGGGATTTAAGTACGAGCAGTACTTC. The chain combines TRBV5-1 with TRBJ2-7; D might be TRBD2 (5 bases). The CDR3 extends over 14 amino acids. Germline-derived CDR1 and CDR2 are SGHRS and YFSETQ. V lost 2 bases, J lost 4 bases, and 13 bases lay in between. The variable domain in full, completed from reference TRBV5-1 and TRBJ2-7, reads KAGVTQTPRYLIKTRGQQVTLSCSPISGHRSVSWYQQTPGQGLQFLFEYFSETQRNKGNFPGRFSGRQFSNSRSEMNVSTLELGDSALYLCASSFEGFKYEQYFGPGTRLTVT.